This T cell receptor (beta chain) was obtained from a study of beta chain features in type 1 diabetes. In its sample, this clone was seen a few times. Its specificity is unknown. Study results and limitations: Patients' naive, central memory and regulatory TCRB repertoires appeared more alike than those of healthy donors.

There was one heparinised blood draw per donor, averaging roughly 110 mL. It was via CD45RO/CCR7/CD25/CD127/CD95/CD27 that CD4+ naive, central memory, regulatory and stem cell-like memory cells were sorted. Expressed TCRB transcripts were sequenced after all isolated RNA was converted to cDNA. Clones were read by immunoSEQ multiplex PCR, and TCRdb kept only the in-frame ones, dropping some. Of 450,000 or so clones listed, roughly 10% are singletons. This sequence was found in a woman in her late teens or twenties in good health. The sequencing input was naive CD4+ T cells from blood.

The CDR3: CASSLLTSGRAEETQYF. Written as DNA, the CDR3 is TGTGCCAGCAGCTTGCTGACTAGCGGGAGGGCGGAGGAGACCCAGTACTTC. V and J are TRBV5-6 and TRBJ2-5; 14 bases are shared with TRBD2. The CDR3 covers 17 residues. CDR1 and CDR2 (germline): SGHDT, YYEEEE. V shed 1 base and J 5 bases; nucleotides not matched to a gene: 7.